Following are 7 T cell receptor beta chains from one sample sequenced in a study of T cell responses to AZD1222 COVID-19 vaccine. The table came from immunoSEQ multiplex PCR; TCRdb's copy has only in-frame clones and leaves some out. The table lists under 30,000 clones, around 87% of them singletons. The sequencing used peripheral blood, collected 28 days after the second AZD1222 dose. The receptors come from an adult who received the AZD1222 COVID-19 vaccine.

The chain combines TRBV3-1 (or the pseudogene TRBV3-2) with TRBJ2-3; TRBD2 matches at 8 bases. CDR1 and CDR2 (germline): LGHDT, YNNKEL (reference sequence). The CDR3 sequence is 16 residues long. With V trimmed by 4 bases and J by 3 bases, 9 bases remained unmatched. In DNA, the CDR3 is TGTGCCAGCAGCCTGGGCCAGCGGGAGAGGACAGATACGCAGTATTTT. Encoded protein: CASSLGQRERTDTQYF.

This clone was picked up one time. V gene TRBV21-1 combines with J gene TRBJ2-3; the tabulated D call, TRBD1, remains unverified against the DNA. TRBV21-1 is assigned pseudogene status. The length of the CDR3 is 18 residues. Here the CDR3 DNA reads TGTGCCAGCAGCAAAGCTCATAGTGGGACAGACTCCACAGATACGCAGTATTTT. Protein sequence: CASSKAHSGTDSTDTQYF.

The chain recombines TRBV7-2 with TRBJ2-5; TRBD1 is a possible D gene (5 bases). Germline V gene lookup returns CDR1 SGHTA and CDR2 FQGNSA. This CDR3 spans 14 amino acids. V was trimmed by 1 base and J by 5 bases, leaving 11 bases between them. CDR3 in DNA: TGTGCCAGCAGCTTAGTCCAGGGCCTTGAGACCCAGTACTTC. Its protein is CASSLVQGLETQYF.

This clone was recorded only once. Other nucleotide sequences in the sample specify the same CDR3. The rearrangement links TRBV5-8 to TRBJ2-1, with D perhaps being TRBD1 or TRBD2 (5 bases each). V lost 1 base to trimming and J lost 0 bases, with 8 bases between them. The CDR3 spans 15 residues. Germline V gives CDR1 SGHTS, CDR2 YDEGEE. CDR3 in amino acids: CASSLSGSSYNEQFF. For the CDR3, the DNA is TGTGCCAGCAGCTTGTCAGGGAGCTCCTACAATGAGCAGTTCTTC.

This chain uses TRBV13 with TRBJ2-5; 11 nucleotides align to TRBD2. V lost 5 bases, J lost 5 bases, and 10 bases stayed unmatched. This CDR3 spans 16 amino acids. Germline loops: CDR1 PRHDT, CDR2 FYEKMQ (reference sequence). CDR3 nucleotides: TGTGCCAGCAGCGGGCGCGGGATAGCGGGAGGGGAGACCCAGTACTTC. Translation: CASSGRGIAGGETQYF.

This clone was recorded once. The chain has TRBV6-5 and TRBJ1-5; possibly TRBD1 for D (6 bases). CDR1 is MNHEY and CDR2 is SVGAGI in the germline V gene. The CDR3 runs 14 residues. Trimming took 7 bases from V and 0 from J, leaving 10 bases between them. This CDR3 is CASNPTGSNQPQHF. The CDR3 coding sequence is TGTGCCAGCAACCCGACAGGTAGCAATCAGCCCCAGCATTTT.

The rearrangement joins TRBV25-1 to TRBJ1-2, with 7 bases identical to TRBD1. The V segment lost 1 base and the J segment 2 bases; nucleotides outside the gene matches: 1. CDR3 length: 14 amino acids. Germline CDR1 and CDR2: MGHDK and SYGVNS. The CDR3 DNA is TGTGCCAGCAGTGAATCGACAGGGAACTATGGCTACACCTTC. Amino acid sequence: CASSESTGNYGYTF.